This T cell receptor (beta chain) appears in the sequencing data of a study of blood T cell repertoires in COVID-19. At the level of the study: The United States, Italy and Spain provided the acute and convalescent COVID-19 samples. Nucleic acid was either cDNA or gDNA, and it came from T cells, B-cell-depleted T cells, or PBMCs.

Under the authors' procedure: Estimation of nucleated cell counts was performed using reference gene primer amplification. Sequenced by immunoSEQ multiplex PCR; TCRdb stores in-frame clones only, minus some. The V and J calls and clone size are taken from that table; D and trimming were inferred from the DNA. The sample contains 55,000 to 80,000 clones, around 83% of which appear only once. Trimming cost V 4 bases and J 5 bases; bases outside gene matches: 6. Per germline, CDR1 SGHRS and CDR2 YFSETQ. The CDR3 contains 15 residues. The receptor was isolated from a human donor in a cohort sampled during active COVID-19. This chain uses TRBV5-1 with TRBJ2-7; 13 positions agree with TRBD2. The sequencing input was peripheral blood. The CDR3 coding sequence is TGCGCCAGCAGCCAACGGACTAGCGGGGGCAACGAGCAGTACTTC. Translation: CASSQRTSGGNEQYF.